Described below is a single T cell receptor beta chain sequence and its context. The CDR3 covers 13 residues. V shed 6 bases and J shed 1 base, with 9 bases lying between them. CDR1 and CDR2 (germline): SNHLY, FYNNEI. Source study methods: The authors estimated nucleated cell counts from reference gene primer amplification. The data were produced by immunoSEQ multiplex PCR, yet TCRdb's version contains in-frame clones alone and is incomplete. The V and J calls and clone size were taken over from that table, and D and trimming were inferred from the DNA. Of under 200,000 clones listed, under 95% are singletons. The source of the sample is a study of blood T cell repertoires in COVID-19. Study-level background: Sample material is recorded as cDNA or gDNA derived from T cells, B-cell-depleted T cells, or PBMCs.

Input material: peripheral blood. The receptor was isolated from a man between 18 and 29 years old with acute or convalescent COVID-19. The chain recombines TRBV2 with TRBJ1-1, with a tentative D call TRBD1 (6 bases). The CDR3 DNA sequence: TGTGCCAGCAGCCTGACAGGGAACACTGAAGCTTTCTTT. Amino acids: CASSLTGNTEAFF.